These 13 T cell receptor beta chains were sequenced from one sample in a study of spatial heterogeneity in lung cancer. Study-level results: Higher tumor mutation counts went along with higher counts of expanded intratumoral alpha and beta TCRs.

Indicated time point: sample taken at primary tumor resection. TCRdb reprocessed the 5' RACE reads via MiXCR and lists one record per CDR3 protein. The table records 11,000 to 15,000 distinct CDR3 sequences, approximately 4.8% of them present only once. Antigen specificity for these receptors is unknown. Sequencing used lung tumor tissue, obtained at surgery. Every receptor here comes from a female donor with early-stage non-small cell lung cancer.

This clonotype was seen at least ten times. This beta chain lies outside the target of a library built for alpha chains; its clone size means little. The rearrangement links TRBV7-9 to TRBJ2-3, with TRBD2 matching over 8 bases. V shed 5 bases, J shed 0 bases, and the junction held 7 bases outside the gene matches. Germline CDR1 and CDR2: SEHNR and FQNEAQ (reference sequence). The CDR3 consists of 16 residues. The CDR3: CASSRTLAESTDTQYF. CDR3 sequence (DNA): TGTGCCAGCAGCCGGACACTAGCGGAAAGCACAGATACGCAGTATTTT.

This clonotype appeared many times. This beta chain was picked up by a library intended for alpha chains and is off target, so its count carries little meaning. V and J are TRBV7-9 and TRBJ1-3; D uncertain. The V gene lost 2 bases and the J gene lost 0 bases, with 11 bases spanning the gap. The germline V gene has CDR1 SEHNR and CDR2 FQNEAQ (reference sequence). The CDR3 is made up of 16 amino acids. CDR3 bases: TGTGCCAGCAGCTTAATCTCAGGCCTCTCTGGAAACACCATATATTTT. This sequence encodes CASSLISGLSGNTIYF.

This clonotype was seen repeatedly, ten times or more. In a library made to pick up alpha chains, this beta chain is a stray read with a size that means little. V and J are TRBV6-2 or TRBV6-3 and TRBJ2-1, with TRBD1 matching 7 bases. The CDR3 extends over 17 amino acids. Per germline, CDR1 MNHEY and CDR2 SVGEGT. V gave up 6 bases and J gave up 4 bases; unmatched junction bases: 15. The CDR3, as DNA: TGTGCCAGCAGCCTTTGGACAGGCCCCATGAAATACAATGAGCAGTTCTTC. Its protein product is CASSLWTGPMKYNEQFF.

As to this clonotype: This beta chain is an off-target read within a library intended for alpha chains, so its frequency means little. The CDR3 nucleotides read TGTGCCACCAGCAGAGCCGACAGGCGGGATACGCAGTATTTT. Its protein is CATSRADRRDTQYF. The chain links TRBV15 to TRBJ2-3; D may be TRBD1 (6 bases). V was shortened by 1 base and J by 6 bases, with 11 bases between the two germline ends. The length of the CDR3 is 14 residues. The V gene's germline CDR1 is LNHNV and CDR2 YYDKDF (reference sequence).

This clonotype was recorded many times. For a library built for alpha chains, this beta chain is a stray read; little rests on its size. This chain uses TRBV18 with TRBJ2-7; 7 bases are a match to TRBD1. This CDR3 contains 15 residues. V shed 3 bases and J 0 bases; nucleotides not matched to a gene: 5. From germline, CDR1 is KGHSH and CDR2 LQKENI. CDR3 sequence reads: CASSPTTGSSYEQYF. DNA for the CDR3: TGTGCCAGCTCACCTACGACAGGGAGCTCCTACGAGCAGTACTTC. The full variable domain, completed using reference TRBV18 and TRBJ2-7, is NAGVMQNPRHLVRRRGQEARLRCSPMKGHSHVYWYRQLPEEGLKFMVYLQKENIIDESGMPKERFSAEFPKEGPSILRIQQVVRGDSAAYFCASSPTTGSSYEQYFGPGTRLTVT.

This clonotype qualifies as medium-sized. For a library built for alpha chains, this beta chain is a stray read; little rests on its size. The V gene is TRBV19, the J gene TRBJ2-1, with 7 positions matching TRBD2. Germline loops: CDR1 LNHDA, CDR2 SQIVND (reference sequence). CDR3 size: 15 residues. Trimming took 5 bases from V and 5 from J; bases not matched to a gene: 9. This CDR3 is CASSFSAGYNNEQFF. The DNA of the CDR3 is TGTGCCAGTAGTTTCTCAGCGGGGTATAACAATGAGCAGTTCTTC.

This clonotype was seen many times. The size of this beta chain means little, since it is a stray read in a library made for alpha chains. The CDR3 bases are TGCAGTGCTACCCCCGGGACCCGGTGGGATCAGCCCCAGCATTTT. Encoded protein: CSATPGTRWDQPQHF. The chain links TRBV20-1 to TRBJ1-5, with D perhaps matching TRBD1 (5 bases). The CDR3 totals 15 residues. V lost 4 bases and J lost 5, with 18 bases in between. The germline CDR1 and CDR2 sequences are DFQATT and SNEGSKA (reference sequence).

The sample holds many counts of this clonotype. This beta chain slipped into a library made for alpha chains as a stray read, so its size is not meaningful. The chain has TRBV14 and TRBJ1-1, with D possibly TRBD1 on 6 matching bases. This CDR3 has 13 residues. CDR1 SGHDN and CDR2 FVKESK come from the germline V gene. V was cut by 4 bases and J by 5 bases, with 11 bases left in between. The CDR3 sequence: CASSRGGWTEAFF. DNA of the CDR3: TGTGCCAGCAGCCGTGGGGGCTGGACTGAAGCTTTCTTT.

The table lists this clonotype with many counts. This beta chain is a stray sequence in a library constructed for alpha chains; its clone size is not meaningful. This chain uses TRBV29-1 with TRBJ2-1, with D possibly TRBD1 on 6 matching bases. V lost 7 bases, J lost 4 bases, and 14 bases lay in between. The germline V gene has CDR1 SQVTM and CDR2 ANQGSEA. The CDR3 runs 13 residues. Here the CDR3 reads CSDKNRDYNEQFF. The CDR3 DNA is TGCAGCGACAAAAACAGGGATTACAATGAGCAGTTCTTC.

This clonotype has at least ten counts. The library was prepared for alpha chains; this beta chain is a stray read, so its frequency means little. The chain uses TRBV5-1 and TRBJ1-6; tentatively, D is TRBD1 (5 bases). Trimming stripped 7 bases from V and 17 bases from J, with 22 bases between. The CDR3 is made up of 13 amino acids. CDR1 is SGHRS, CDR2 YFSETQ, per germline. The CDR3 DNA reads TGCGCCAGCTCAGACGGAGCGGGACCCCATGTCCACTTT. The encoded protein is CASSDGAGPHVHF.

This clonotype was picked up many times. Within a library made for alpha chains, this beta chain is off target, and its count is uninformative. This chain joins TRBV18 and TRBJ1-1, with 8 bases aligning to TRBD1. Unmatched junction bases numbered 6, after V lost 5 bases and J lost 4 bases. This CDR3 comprises 14 residues. The germline V gene has CDR1 KGHSH and CDR2 LQKENI. CDR3 protein: CASSTGQGITEAFF. The CDR3 DNA is TGTGCCAGCTCAACAGGACAGGGTATCACTGAAGCTTTCTTT.

This clonotype was seen repeatedly, ten times or more. This beta chain appears as a stray read in a library generated for alpha chains; its size is not informative. The V gene is TRBV7-6, the J gene TRBJ2-7, with a weak D call TRBD2 (7 bases). Germline V gene sequence: CDR1 SGHVS, CDR2 FNYEAQ. The CDR3 totals 16 residues. Trimming pared 5 bases from V and 5 bases from J, leaving 22 bases between. The CDR3 sequence: CASSVGGGPVANEQYF. The CDR3 bases are TGTGCCAGCAGCGTGGGCGGGGGCCCTGTAGCGAACGAGCAGTACTTC. The complete variable domain, with remaining parts taken from reference TRBV7-6 and TRBJ2-7, reads GAGVSQSPRYKVTKRGQDVALRCDPISGHVSLYWYRQALGQGPEFLTYFNYEAQQDKSGLPNDRFSAERPEGSISTLTIQRTEQRDSAMYRCASSVGGGPVANEQYFGPGTRLTVT.

This clonotype was seen many times. The size of this beta chain means little, since it is a stray read in a library made for alpha chains. The chain has TRBV9 and TRBJ1-6, with no clear D. The CDR3 has 15 residues. V was clipped by 7 bases and J by 3 bases, with 14 bases between them. Germline V gives CDR1 SGDLS, CDR2 YYNGEE. CDR3 nucleotide sequence: TGTGCCAGCGCCGGGGAGCCGTACTATAATTCACCCCTCCACTTT. Translation: CASAGEPYYNSPLHF.